This record concerns one T cell receptor beta chain sequence. Via MiXCR, TCRdb re-called the 5' RACE reads, giving one row per CDR3 protein. The sample records nearly 350,000 distinct CDR3 sequences, roughly 8.6% being singletons. The record originates from a study of T cells after yellow fever vaccination. With 5 bases removed from V and 2 bases from J, the gap between germline ends came to 13 bases. This CDR3 has 13 amino acids. Per germline, CDR1 DFQATT and CDR2 SNEGSKA (reference sequence). The chain has TRBV20-1 and TRBJ2-7, with D perhaps matching TRBD1 (5 bases). The clonotype was recovered from a man between 18 and 29 years old who received the YFV17D yellow fever vaccine. The sample here was PBMCs, taken about 49 days after the first yellow fever vaccination. Here the CDR3 reads CSAGADGTYEQYF. CDR3 bases: TGCAGTGCTGGGGCAGACGGAACCTACGAGCAGTACTTC.